One and the same sample provided the 28 T cell receptor beta chains below, sequenced in a study of OX40 agonist ivuxolimab in advanced cancers. The repertoire was sequenced with immunoSEQ multiplex PCR; TCRdb's copy has only in-frame clones and lacks some. The data contain 55,000 to 65,000 clones, roughly nine tenths of them singletons. The material was CD4+ or CD8+ T cells sorted from blood, obtained in a trial of the OX40 agonist ivuxolimab. The receptors here all came from an adult with an advanced solid tumor such as melanoma, head and neck, liver or kidney cancer.

This clone was seen a single time. One junction end does not reproduce the germline sequence, and a read error may be involved. The chain couples TRBV7-7 to TRBJ1-1; maybe TRBD1 (6 bases). The CDR3 runs to 13 residues. Germline V gene lookup returns CDR1 SSHAT and CDR2 FNYEAQ (reference sequence). In DNA form, the CDR3 reads TGTGCTAGCAGTTCAAGGGAGGGGGCTGAAGCTTTCTTT. This translates into CASSSREGAEAFF.

The V gene is TRBV30, the J gene TRBJ2-2; 8 nucleotides line up with TRBD2. CDR1 and CDR2 (germline): GTSNPN, SVGIG (reference sequence). The CDR3 is made up of 13 amino acids. The junction had 7 bases not matched to a gene; V was cut back by 7 bases and J by 6 bases. For the CDR3, the DNA is TGTGCCTCCAAGCGGGAGTGGGCCGGGGAGCTGTTTTTT. Encoded protein: CASKREWAGELFF.

The CDR3 is CASSLPAGTGITDTQYF. As DNA, the CDR3 is TGTGCCAGCAGCTTACCAGCCGGGACAGGGATCACAGATACGCAGTATTTT. The V and J genes are TRBV5-4 and TRBJ2-3, with TRBD1 matching over 9 bases. Germline assignment: CDR1 SGHNT and CDR2 YYREEE (reference sequence). The CDR3 is 17 amino acids. Unmatched junction bases numbered 9, after V lost 2 bases and J lost 2 bases.

The chain combines TRBV7-2 with TRBJ1-4; 8 bases line up with TRBD1. Germline CDR1 reads SGHTA; CDR2 reads FQGNSA. The CDR3 loop spans 15 amino acids. V lost 1 base, J lost 6 bases, and 4 bases stayed unmatched. CDR3 coding DNA: TGTGCCAGCAGCTTAGACAGGGGGGTAGATGAAAAACTGTTTTTT. This sequence encodes CASSLDRGVDEKLFF.

CDR3 nucleotide sequence: TGTGCCAGCAGCCTCCCGCGGTCCGGGAGAGGACAGCCCCAGCATTTT. The encoded protein is CASSLPRSGRGQPQHF. The rearrangement links TRBV28 to TRBJ1-5, with unresolved D. This CDR3 is 16 amino acids long. Germline CDR1 reads MDHEN; CDR2 reads SYDVKM. The germline V and J ends were trimmed by 6 bases and 7 bases, with 22 bases remaining between them.

This clone was recorded only once. This chain connects TRBV28 to TRBJ2-7; D assignment may be TRBD1 or TRBD2 (5 bases each). With 10 bases removed from V and 4 bases from J, the gap between germline ends came to 11 bases. The CDR3 is 11 residues long. Germline V lookup: CDR1 MDHEN, CDR2 SYDVKM. The CDR3 region has the DNA TGTGCCACCGGGGCTGCGTACGAGCAGTACTTC. Encoded protein: CATGAAYEQYF.

V and J are TRBV5-6 and TRBJ1-1; 11 positions match TRBD1. Per the germline V gene, CDR1 is SGHDT and CDR2 is YYEEEE. The V and J ends lost 0 bases and 4 bases, in that order; junction bases with no gene match: 5. The CDR3 extends over 16 amino acids. The CDR3 sequence: CASSLAGQGVITEAFF. CDR3 bases: TGTGCCAGCAGCTTGGCGGGACAGGGGGTGATCACTGAAGCTTTCTTT. The whole variable domain, remainder taken from reference TRBV5-6 and TRBJ1-1, is DAGVTQSPTHLIKTRGQQVTLRCSPKSGHDTVSWYQQALGQGPQFIFQYYEEEERQRGNFPDRFSGHQFPNYSSELNVNALLLGDSALYLCASSLAGQGVITEAFFGQGTRLTVV.

This clone occurred a few times. The chain couples TRBV19 to TRBJ1-5; 8 positions agree with TRBD1. Per the germline V gene, CDR1 is LNHDA and CDR2 is SQIVND (reference sequence). The CDR3 spans 15 residues. The ends lost 6 bases at V and 1 base at J; junction bases unmatched: 5. As DNA, the CDR3 is TGTGCCAGTAGGCCGGGACAGGTGAGCAATCAGCCCCAGCATTTT. The encoded protein is CASRPGQVSNQPQHF.

The chain carries TRBV5-1 and TRBJ2-2, with 7 bases fitting TRBD1. The CDR3 extends over 16 amino acids. The junction had 7 bases not matched to a gene; V was cut back by 3 bases and J by 2 bases. Germline CDR1 reads SGHRS; CDR2 reads YFSETQ. CDR3 nucleotide sequence: TGCGCCAGCAGCTCGACAGGGACGGGAAACACCGGGGAGCTGTTTTTT. Residues: CASSSTGTGNTGELFF.

This chain uses TRBV7-2 with TRBJ1-1; D uncertain. CDR1 and CDR2 from the germline V gene are SGHTA and FQGNSA. The CDR3 runs 12 residues. The V and J ends lost 1 base and 10 bases respectively, with 10 bases between them. In DNA form, the CDR3 reads TGTGCCAGCAGCTTAGATTTTGGGAGAGCTTTCTTT. This codes for CASSLDFGRAFF. Together with reference TRBV7-2 and TRBJ1-1, the CDR3 gives the full variable domain: GAGVSQSPSNKVTEKGKDVELRCDPISGHTALYWYRQSLGQGLEFLIYFQGNSAPDKSGLPSDRFSAERTGGSVSTLTIQRTQQEDSAVYLCASSLDFGRAFFGQGTRLTVV.

V usage is TRBV19 and J usage is TRBJ1-1, with D tentatively TRBD1 (5 bases). The CDR3 runs 15 residues. From germline, CDR1 is LNHDA and CDR2 SQIVND (reference sequence). V was cut by 3 bases and J by 0 bases, with 11 bases left in between. This CDR3 reads CASSMRGTVNTEAFF. For the CDR3, the DNA is TGTGCCAGTAGTATGAGGGGTACTGTGAACACTGAAGCTTTCTTT.

The chain combines TRBV2 with TRBJ2-7, with 10 positions matching TRBD2. This CDR3 has 16 amino acids. J lost 2 bases, V lost 4 bases, and 8 bases had no gene match. Germline loops: CDR1 SNHLY, CDR2 FYNNEI. CDR3 sequence reads: CASSGGSGRPTYEQYF. Written as DNA, the CDR3 is TGTGCCAGCAGTGGGGGTAGCGGGAGGCCGACCTACGAGCAGTACTTC. The full variable domain, its missing parts supplied by reference TRBV2 and TRBJ2-7, is EPEVTQTPSHQVTQMGQEVILRCVPISNHLYFYWYRQILGQKVEFLVSFYNNEISEKSEIFDDQFSVERPDGSNFTLKIRSTKLEDSAMYFCASSGGSGRPTYEQYFGPGTRLTVT.

The chain couples TRBV28 to TRBJ2-3; 10 nucleotides line up with TRBD2. Germline V gene data show CDR1 as MDHEN and CDR2 as SYDVKM. V lost 2 bases and J lost 6; bases outside the gene matches: 5. This CDR3 region has 15 residues. CDR3 DNA sequence: TGTGCCAGCAGTTTAGTAGCGGGAGGCCCCGATACGCAGTATTTT. Translation: CASSLVAGGPDTQYF.

The V and J genes are TRBV29-1 and TRBJ2-1, with D tentatively TRBD2 (6 bases). Trimming cost V 6 bases and J 8 bases, with 17 bases left between them. Germline V lookup: CDR1 SQVTM, CDR2 ANQGSEA. This CDR3 is built from 13 residues. The CDR3 sequence is CSVSGTLPDEQFF. Written as DNA, the CDR3 is TGCAGCGTCTCCGGGACTCTTCCCGATGAGCAGTTCTTC.

There are a few counts of this clone. The chain uses TRBV30 and TRBJ1-4; 9 bases fit TRBD1. The CDR3 has 14 residues. V was clipped by 3 bases and J by 7 bases; unmatched bases: 6. Looked up from germline, CDR1 is GTSNPN and CDR2 is SVGIG (reference sequence). DNA for the CDR3: TGTGCCTGGAGGCCCGGGACAGGGAGTGAAAAACTGTTTTTT. Encoded protein: CAWRPGTGSEKLFF.

The chain links TRBV6-1 to TRBJ2-1; 10 bases fit TRBD2. The length of the CDR3 is 14 residues. Trimming at V came to 6 bases and at J to 8 bases, leaving 7 bases not matched to a gene. CDR1 and CDR2 from the germline V gene are MNHNS and SASEGT. CDR3 sequence reads: CASSPSGSFDEQFF. CDR3 in DNA: TGTGCCAGCAGCCCTAGCGGGAGTTTTGATGAGCAGTTCTTC.

The genes are TRBV28 and TRBJ2-1; the D gene is possibly TRBD1 (6 bases). In germline, CDR1 is MDHEN, CDR2 SYDVKM. The CDR3 runs 13 residues. V lost 5 bases and J lost 10, with 15 bases in between. The CDR3 nucleotides read TGTGCCAGCAGTGGGGGACACCTCATGGAGCAGTTCTTC. Translation gives CASSGGHLMEQFF. The full variable domain, with the rest looked up from reference TRBV28 and TRBJ2-1, is DVKVTQSSRYLVKRTGEKVFLECVQDMDHENMFWYRQDPGLGLRLIYFSYDVKMKEKGDIPEGYSVSREKKERFSLILESASTNQTSMYLCASSGGHLMEQFFGPGTRLTVL.

The chain couples TRBV7-3 to TRBJ2-5, with 7 bases identical to TRBD1. Per the germline V gene, CDR1 is SGHTA and CDR2 is FQGTGA. J was trimmed by 4 bases and V by 2 bases; bases with no gene match: 7. This CDR3 is built from 15 residues. CDR3 DNA: TGTGCCAGCAGCTTAGATGGGCCAGGGGGAGAGACCCAGTACTTC. Its protein is CASSLDGPGGETQYF.

The chain uses TRBV28 and TRBJ1-2; possibly TRBD1 for D (5 bases). In germline, CDR1 is MDHEN, CDR2 SYDVKM. V was clipped by 2 bases and J by 5 bases, with 9 bases between them. There are 13 residues in the CDR3. CDR3 amino acids: CASSLTGTYGYTF. As DNA, the CDR3 is TGTGCCAGCAGTTTAACAGGAACGTATGGCTACACCTTC.

V is TRBV9 and J is TRBJ2-1; the D is unclear. The CDR3 loop spans 12 amino acids. Germline V gives CDR1 SGDLS, CDR2 YYNGEE. With 0 bases removed from V and 4 bases from J, the gap between germline ends came to 2 bases. Here the CDR3 DNA reads TGTGCCAGCAGCGTAGAGTACAATGAGCAGTTCTTC. Its protein is CASSVEYNEQFF. Combining the CDR3 with reference TRBV9 and TRBJ2-1 gives the whole variable domain DSGVTQTPKHLITATGQRVTLRCSPRSGDLSVYWYQQSLDQGLQFLIQYYNGEERAKGNILERFSAQQFPDLHSELNLSSLELGDSALYFCASSVEYNEQFFGPGTRLTVL.

The DNA of the CDR3 is TGTGCCAGCAGCCCGCGGGGGCCGAGTCATGAGCAGTTCTTC. Translating gives CASSPRGPSHEQFF. The rearrangement uses TRBV9 and TRBJ2-1, with D possibly TRBD2 on 7 matching bases. CDR1 is SGDLS, CDR2 YYNGEE, per germline. The CDR3 loop spans 14 amino acids. V lost 4 bases, J lost 8 bases, and 16 bases lay in between.

The CDR3 reads CASSSRTGGEETQYF. DNA of the CDR3: TGTGCCAGCAGCTCCCGGACAGGGGGAGAGGAGACCCAGTACTTC. The chain couples TRBV11-3 to TRBJ2-5; 10 bases are a match to TRBD1. CDR3 length equals 15 residues. V trimming: 4 bases; J trimming: 5 bases; junction bases outside the gene matches: 7. Germline V gene data show CDR1 as SGHNT and CDR2 as YENEEA. Full variable domain (missing parts from reference TRBV11-3 and TRBJ2-5): EAGVVQSPRYKIIEKKQPVAFWCNPISGHNTLYWYLQNLGQGPELLIRYENEEAVDDSQLPKDRFSAERLKGVDSTLKIQPAELGDSAVYLCASSSRTGGEETQYFGPGTRLLVL.

The chain combines TRBV7-2 with TRBJ2-3; D gene ambiguous. The length of the CDR3 is 13 residues. Deletions cut 5 bases from V and 4 bases from J, with 10 bases between. Germline CDR1 reads SGHTA; CDR2 reads FQGNSA. The CDR3 is CASSQDGPDTQYF. CDR3 bases: TGTGCCAGCAGCCAGGACGGGCCAGATACGCAGTATTTT.

J is TRBJ2-5 and V is TRBV18; the D gene is possibly TRBD1 (5 bases). Trimming shortened V by 2 bases and J by 2 bases, and 12 bases separated the two germline ends. The CDR3 extends over 15 amino acids. CDR1 is KGHSH, CDR2 LQKENI, per germline. CDR3 loop: CASSPVQAGQETQYF. The DNA of the CDR3 is TGTGCCAGCTCACCAGTGCAGGCAGGGCAAGAGACCCAGTACTTC.

This chain uses TRBV5-4 with TRBJ2-5, with D maybe TRBD2 (6 bases). Trimming took 5 bases from V and 3 from J, leaving 11 bases between them. CDR3 length: 13 amino acids. Germline CDR1 and CDR2: SGHNT and YYREEE (reference sequence). This CDR3 is CASRPRGKETQYF. The CDR3 region has the DNA TGTGCCAGCAGGCCCCGGGGGAAAGAGACCCAGTACTTC.

The J gene is TRBJ2-5, the V gene TRBV10-3, with TRBD1 as a possible D gene (6 bases). The V end was cut by 4 bases, the J end by 2 bases, with 20 bases between. The CDR3 consists of 17 residues. CDR1 and CDR2 from the germline V gene are ENHRY and SYGVKD. Written as DNA, the CDR3 is TGTGCCATCAGTGTCATGGAATCCCGAGGGGGACAAGAGACCCAGTACTTC. Translated, it gives CAISVMESRGGQETQYF.

The chain links TRBV5-1 to TRBJ2-7, with TRBD2 matching 12 bases. V was pared by 0 bases and J by 1 base, with 8 bases of the junction left unmatched. The CDR3 consists of 18 residues. Germline lookup yields CDR1 SGHRS and CDR2 YFSETQ. The CDR3 reads CASSLGSGLAGLSYEQYF. CDR3 bases: TGCGCCAGCAGCTTGGGATCCGGACTAGCGGGATTATCCTACGAGCAGTACTTC.

The rearrangement joins TRBV9 to TRBJ2-3; 8 positions agree with TRBD2. Trimming took 4 bases from V and 2 from J; bases not matched to a gene: 9. The CDR3 length is 16 residues. Germline V CDR1 and CDR2: SGDLS, YYNGEE. DNA for the CDR3: TGTGCCAGCAGCCTAGGGACTAGTGAGGCCACAGATACGCAGTATTTT. Protein: CASSLGTSEATDTQYF.